Listed below are T cell receptor beta chains from one sample, sequenced in a study of T cells in Graves' hyperthyroidism and ophthalmopathy. TCRdb fed the multiplex PCR reads into MiXCR, producing one record per CDR3 protein. The sample includes a few hundred thousand distinct CDR3 sequences, just under 15% seen only once; the top ten take 32%. The sequenced material came from blood. These receptors were obtained from a woman aged 25 to 39 with Graves' hyperthyroidism. The CDR3 runs from the conserved cysteine through the conserved F or W. The order of the fields is V gene, J gene, CDR3 protein.

V: TRBV16; J: TRBJ1-3; CDR3: CASSQSGSSGNTIYF
V: TRBV28; J: TRBJ2-5; CDR3: CASSALQGRQTQYF
V: TRBV19; J: TRBJ2-1; CDR3: CASSIQGKTDNEQFF
V: TRBV20-1; J: TRBJ2-3; CDR3: CSASPTSGSSADTQYF
V: TRBV29-1; J: TRBJ1-1; CDR3: CSADRGRNTEAFF
V: TRBV28; J: TRBJ2-3; CDR3: CASSLRRSRDNGDTQYF
V: TRBV12-3/TRBV12-4; J: TRBJ1-5; CDR3: CASSPQRSSNQPQHF
V: TRBV20-1; J: TRBJ2-3; CDR3: CSASSPQRSSTDTQYF
V: TRBV11-2; J: TRBJ2-7; CDR3: CASSLGSSSAYEQYF
V: TRBV6-1; J: TRBJ1-4; CDR3: CASRLGLGDEKLFF